The subject of this entry is one T cell receptor (beta chain). Its antigen is not yet known. No base-level quality is on record; no much larger clone is a single base apart. This entry comes from a study of control samples from healthy donors and cancer patients (dated by TCRdb to about 2020). Receptor amplification or capture employed the immunoSEQ multiplex PCR assay. TCRdb limited this immuneACCESS table to in-frame rearrangements with V and J called. A share of clones is missing; checked studies link under half to unresolved V genes, and the rest is unexplained. The sample data list 120,000 or so clones, and roughly 90% of these were observed just once. The ten largest make up roughly 2.5% of the sample. Looking up the germline V gene yields CDR1 MNHEY and CDR2 SVGAGI. Trimmed from V: 7 bases; trimmed from J: 2 bases; junction bases lacking a gene match: 7. The CDR3 numbers 14 residues from cysteine through phenylalanine. Here the CDR3 DNA is all that survives: 42 bases in frame from base 1.

Sample: blood. This TCR was recovered from a man between 18 and 35 years old in good health. Here the chain combines TRBV6-5 and TRBJ2-7; the junction holds 8 bases that match TRBD1. The CDR3 protein: CASTGQGAAYEQYF. In nucleotide form, the sequence is TGTGCCAGCACGGGTCAGGGGGCGGCCTACGAGCAGTACTTC.